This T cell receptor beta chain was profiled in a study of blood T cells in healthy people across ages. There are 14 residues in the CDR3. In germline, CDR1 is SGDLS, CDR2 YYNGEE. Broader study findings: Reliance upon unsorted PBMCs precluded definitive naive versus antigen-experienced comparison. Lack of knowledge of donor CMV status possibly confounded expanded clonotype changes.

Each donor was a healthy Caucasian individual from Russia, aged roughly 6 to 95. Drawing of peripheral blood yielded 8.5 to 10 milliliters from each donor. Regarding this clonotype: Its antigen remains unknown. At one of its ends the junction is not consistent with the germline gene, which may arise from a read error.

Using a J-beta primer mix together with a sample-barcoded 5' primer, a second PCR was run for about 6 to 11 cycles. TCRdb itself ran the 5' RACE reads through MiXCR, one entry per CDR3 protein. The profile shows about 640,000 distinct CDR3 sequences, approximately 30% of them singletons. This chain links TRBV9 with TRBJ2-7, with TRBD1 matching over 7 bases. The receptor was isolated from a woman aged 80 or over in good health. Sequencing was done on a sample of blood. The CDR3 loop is CAGSPRDRPYEQYF. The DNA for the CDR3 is TGTGCCGGCAGCCCCCGGGACAGACCATACGAGCAGTACTTC.